One and the same sample provided the 5 T cell receptor beta chains below, sequenced in a study of shared clonotypes between healthy human individuals. Using immunoSEQ multiplex PCR, the repertoire was profiled, and TCRdb retains in-frame clones only, with some absent. The repertoire has roughly 2 million clones, approximately 94% of them found once; the top ten carry 0.1% to 0.15%. The specimen was naive CD4+ T cells sorted from blood. As to subset: CD45RA+ positively selected. Source of these receptors: a man between 18 and 29 years old in good health.

This rearrangement joins TRBV6-6 to TRBJ2-6, with no clear D. Deletions cut 5 bases from V and 2 bases from J, with 4 bases between. The CDR3 has 13 residues. Germline values: CDR1 MNHNY, CDR2 SVGAGI (reference sequence). DNA of the CDR3: TGTGCCAGCAGTCAGACTGGGGCCAACGTCCTGACTTTC. Its protein is CASSQTGANVLTF.

This sequence joins TRBV5-8 and TRBJ2-1; TRBD1 agrees at 9 bases. This CDR3 is 15 amino acids long. The V gene's germline CDR1 is SGHTS and CDR2 YDEGEE. J was trimmed by 7 bases and V by 4 bases; bases with no gene match: 9. The CDR3 DNA follows: TGTGCCAGCAGCACCGGGACAGGGACCAAGAATGAGCAGTTCTTC. Its translation: CASSTGTGTKNEQFF.

The chain employs TRBV25-1 and TRBJ2-5; 8 positions match TRBD1. Germline loops: CDR1 MGHDK, CDR2 SYGVNS. Germline trimming cut 4 bases from V and 0 bases from J; bases unmatched to any gene: 4. There are 15 residues in the CDR3. CDR3 residues: CASSGGQGHQETQYF. In DNA form, the CDR3 reads TGTGCCAGCAGTGGCGGACAGGGACACCAAGAGACCCAGTACTTC.

This clone was seen a single time. The chain carries TRBV9 and TRBJ2-5, with 8 bases lining up with TRBD2. Germline CDR1 SGDLS, CDR2 YYNGEE. The CDR3 loop spans 17 amino acids. J gave up 2 bases and V 0 bases, and 9 bases lay outside the gene matches. This chain's CDR3 is CASSVGRGGGTQETQYF. The DNA of the CDR3 is TGTGCCAGCAGCGTAGGACGGGGCGGGGGGACACAAGAGACCCAGTACTTC.

This clone is a singleton in its sample. The V gene is TRBV2, the J gene TRBJ2-2; the match to TRBD1 covers 7 bases. After removal of 3 bases from V and 4 bases from J, the junction contained 2 bases not matched to a gene. The CDR3 covers 14 residues. From germline, CDR1 is SNHLY and CDR2 FYNNEI. CDR3 DNA sequence: TGTGCCAGCAGTGACACAGGGGTCACCGGGGAGCTGTTTTTT. This codes for CASSDTGVTGELFF. Drawing the rest from reference TRBV2 and TRBJ2-2, the complete variable domain is EPEVTQTPSHQVTQMGQEVILRCVPISNHLYFYWYRQILGQKVEFLVSFYNNEISEKSEIFDDQFSVERPDGSNFTLKIRSTKLEDSAMYFCASSDTGVTGELFFGEGSRLTVL.